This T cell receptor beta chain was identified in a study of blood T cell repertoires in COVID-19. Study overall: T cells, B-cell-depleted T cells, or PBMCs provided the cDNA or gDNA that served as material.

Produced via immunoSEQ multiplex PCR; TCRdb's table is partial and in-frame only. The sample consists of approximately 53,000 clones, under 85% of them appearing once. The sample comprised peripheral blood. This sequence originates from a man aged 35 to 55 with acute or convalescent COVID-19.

CDR3 in DNA: TGTGCCACCAGTGATCGGTTGCGCTCGAACACCGGGGAGCTGTTTTTT. Translating it yields CATSDRLRSNTGELFF. V usage is TRBV24-1 and J usage is TRBJ2-2; no reliable D call. Looked up from germline, CDR1 is KGHDR and CDR2 is SFDVKD. The CDR3 contains 16 residues. V was clipped by 3 bases and J by 0 bases, with 10 bases between them.